This T cell receptor beta chain was recovered during a study of blood T cell repertoires in COVID-19. Looking at the study overall: Acute and convalescent COVID-19 samples came from the United States, Italy and Spain. From T cells, B-cell-depleted T cells, or PBMCs came the material, which was cDNA or gDNA.

CDR1 SGHNT and CDR2 YENEEA come from the germline V gene. CDR3 length: 14 residues. Trimming at V came to 9 bases and at J to 2 bases, leaving 6 bases not matched to a gene. The table lists this clone with a count of one. In the authors' methods: Amplification of reference gene primers was used by the study to estimate nucleated cell counts. Repertoires were generated with immunoSEQ multiplex PCR, while TCRdb's copy carries only in-frame clones and drops some. From that table come the V and J calls and clone size; the DNA was used to work out D and trimming. This sample has about 34,000 clones, with nearly 80% found just once.

The clonotype was recovered from a man older than 75 with acute or convalescent COVID-19. The chain uses TRBV11-3 and TRBJ2-2; 7 positions agree with TRBD2. The material sequenced was peripheral blood. CDR3 nucleotide sequence: TGTGCCAGTGCCCCGGGGGGAAACACCGGGGAGCTGTTTTTT. It codes for CASAPGGNTGELFF.